This T cell receptor (beta chain) came from a study of T-cell memory formation after mild COVID-19. Per the germline V gene, CDR1 is SQVTM and CDR2 is ANQGSEA. The CDR3 is 12 amino acids. Trimming took off 2 bases at V and 1 base at J, with 5 bases between the two ends. TCRdb re-analysed the 5' RACE reads in MiXCR, keeping a single row per CDR3 protein. The sample lists 120,000 to 150,000 distinct CDR3 sequences, 15% to 20% occurring once. The J gene is TRBJ2-5, the V gene TRBV29-1; no reliable D call. The sequencing input was PBMCs or a T cell subset sorted from them (not recorded which). The source is an adult woman who had mild COVID-19 (a few samples of this study predate the infection). Cell type and time point are not known. CDR3 region: CSVEIIQETQYF. CDR3 DNA sequence: TGCAGCGTTGAAATAATCCAAGAGACCCAGTACTTC.